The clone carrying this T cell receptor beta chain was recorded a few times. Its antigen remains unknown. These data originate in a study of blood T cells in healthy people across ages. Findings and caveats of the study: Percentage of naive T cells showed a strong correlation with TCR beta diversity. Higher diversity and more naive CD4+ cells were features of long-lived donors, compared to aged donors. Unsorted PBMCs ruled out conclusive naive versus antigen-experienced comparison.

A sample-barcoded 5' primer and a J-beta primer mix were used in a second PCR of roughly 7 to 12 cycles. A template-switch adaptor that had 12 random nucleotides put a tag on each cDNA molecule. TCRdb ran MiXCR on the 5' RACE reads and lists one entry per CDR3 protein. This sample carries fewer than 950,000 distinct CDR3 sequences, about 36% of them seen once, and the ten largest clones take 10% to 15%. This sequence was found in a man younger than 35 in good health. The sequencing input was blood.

The CDR3 reads CASSTNLQGAEQFF. Here the CDR3 DNA reads TGTGCCAGCAGCACAAACCTACAGGGGGCTGAGCAGTTCTTC. The chain recombines TRBV11-2 with TRBJ2-1; 9 bases agree with TRBD1. V lost 5 bases and J lost 9; bases outside the gene matches: 8. CDR3 length equals 14 residues. CDR1 and CDR2 from the germline V gene are SGHAT and FQNNGV.